The 26 T cell receptor beta chains below were found in one sample sequenced in a study of Ad26.COV2.S vaccination and SARS-CoV-2 variants. The table came from immunoSEQ multiplex PCR; TCRdb's copy has only in-frame clones and leaves some out. The data hold hundreds of thousands of clones, with approximately 88% observed a single time. Treatment defined: some 20 received Ad26.COV2.S at low or high dose, single or two shots; about 5 received placebo; per-sample allocation not given. After the first vaccine or placebo injection, samples were drawn on day 63. Sequenced material: peripheral blood, taken in a trial of Ad26.COV2.S vaccine versus placebo. The receptors shown here come from a person between 18 and 65 years old who received the Ad26.COV2.S COVID-19 vaccine or a placebo.

The chain is built from TRBV7-2 and TRBJ1-2, with D unresolved. The germline V gene encodes CDR1 SGHTA and CDR2 FQGNSA. Trimming removed 1 base at V and 5 bases at J, with 8 bases between. The CDR3 contains 13 residues. The CDR3 DNA sequence: TGTGCCAGCAGCTTAGACCCACAATATGGCTACACCTTC. Its translation is CASSLDPQYGYTF.

In DNA, the CDR3 is TGTGCTAGTGGTTTCGGGGCATTTGAGCAGTTCTTC. Translation: CASGFGAFEQFF. The chain recombines TRBV12-5 with TRBJ2-1; D is tentatively TRBD1 or TRBD2 (5 bases each). Trimming removed 3 bases at V and 9 bases at J, with 9 bases between. CDR1 and CDR2 from the germline V gene are LGHNT and FRNRAP. The CDR3 runs to 12 residues.

This clone was seen just once. The chain is built from TRBV7-9 and TRBJ2-5, with 9 nucleotides matching TRBD2. CDR3 length equals 17 residues. The ends lost 5 bases at V and 1 base at J; junction bases unmatched: 11. CDR1 is SEHNR and CDR2 is FQNEAQ in the germline V gene (reference sequence). Written as DNA, the CDR3 is TGTGCCAGCAGCCAACTACAAGCGGGGGGCTCCCAAGAGACCCAGTACTTC. This gives the protein CASSQLQAGGSQETQYF.

The chain uses TRBV7-6 and TRBJ2-5; maybe TRBD1 (5 bases). V shed 8 bases and J shed 5 bases, with 9 bases lying between them. The CDR3 spans 11 residues. The germline CDR1 and CDR2 sequences are SGHVS and FNYEAQ. The CDR3, as DNA: TGTGCCAGCTCCTCAGGGGAGACCCAGTACTTC. Its translation is CASSSGETQYF.

J is TRBJ2-7 and V is TRBV7-9; the D is unclear. CDR1 and CDR2 (germline): SEHNR, FQNEAQ (reference sequence). The CDR3 has 12 residues. V lost 5 bases to trimming and J lost 6 bases, with 11 bases between them. This CDR3 is CASSRGEVEQYF. In DNA form, the CDR3 reads TGTGCCAGCAGCCGTGGAGAAGTCGAGCAGTACTTC.

The rearrangement uses TRBV7-2 and TRBJ1-5; 7 nucleotides line up with TRBD1. CDR3 length: 13 residues. Germline trimming cut 4 bases from V and 7 bases from J; bases unmatched to any gene: 4. Germline assignment: CDR1 SGHTA and CDR2 FQGNSA. The CDR3 sequence is CASSYDREQPQHF. As DNA, the CDR3 is TGTGCCAGCAGCTACGACAGGGAGCAGCCCCAGCATTTT.

The chain uses TRBV4-1 and TRBJ2-3; perhaps TRBD1 as D (5 bases). Looked up from germline, CDR1 is MGHRA and CDR2 is YSYEKL. V lost 0 bases to trimming and J lost 4 bases, with 17 bases between them. The CDR3 is 17 amino acids. The CDR3 sequence is CASSQDPQGVGSDTQYF. The CDR3, as DNA: TGCGCCAGCAGCCAAGATCCCCAGGGTGTAGGTTCAGATACGCAGTATTTT.

J is TRBJ1-5 and V is TRBV2; 7 nucleotides line up with TRBD1. The CDR3 sequence is 13 residues long. The ends lost 6 bases at V and 7 bases at J; junction bases unmatched: 6. Germline V gene lookup returns CDR1 SNHLY and CDR2 FYNNEI. Here the CDR3 reads CASRDRETQPQHF. The CDR3 coding sequence is TGTGCCAGCAGAGACAGGGAAACACAGCCCCAGCATTTT.

The chain joins TRBV6-4 to TRBJ2-1; 9 bases are a match to TRBD2. CDR1 and CDR2 from the germline V gene are MRHNA and SNTAGT. The V segment lost 8 bases and the J segment 0 bases; nucleotides outside the gene matches: 5. The CDR3 loop spans 15 amino acids. The CDR3 DNA reads as TGTGCCAGCTCCCGACTAGCGGACTCCTACAATGAGCAGTTCTTC. As protein: CASSRLADSYNEQFF.

The chain is built from TRBV19 and TRBJ1-4, with 9 bases identical to TRBD1. This CDR3 has 15 residues. The ends lost 0 bases at V and 4 bases at J; junction bases unmatched: 0. Germline V gives CDR1 LNHDA, CDR2 SQIVND (reference sequence). The CDR3 sequence: CASSIEGQGNEKLFF. The CDR3 DNA is TGTGCCAGTAGTATAGAGGGACAGGGTAATGAAAAACTGTTTTTT.

V is TRBV7-8 and J is TRBJ2-3; 7 bases map to TRBD1. Germline assignment: CDR1 SGHVS and CDR2 FQNEAQ. V dropped 7 bases and J dropped 3; count of bases not matched to a gene: 10. CDR3 length equals 15 residues. The CDR3 region has the DNA TGTGCCAGCAAGCTCCCCGGGACAGCGACAGATACGCAGTATTTT. It codes for CASKLPGTATDTQYF.

With regard to this clone: The sample has other DNA sequences that encode this CDR3 too. V and J are TRBV7-3 and TRBJ1-1, with D tentatively TRBD1 (5 bases). Between the trimmed V and J ends, which lost 6 bases and 1 base, there was a span of 9 bases. The germline V gene has CDR1 SGHTA and CDR2 FQGTGA. This CDR3 comprises 13 residues. DNA of the CDR3: TGTGCCAGCAGTCTTACAGGGAACACTGAAGCTTTCTTT. Encoded protein: CASSLTGNTEAFF.

V and J are TRBV4-1 and TRBJ1-5; a weak D match, TRBD1 (5 bases). The V end was cut by 3 bases, the J end by 3 bases, with 12 bases between. This CDR3 region has 15 residues. Germline V gene data show CDR1 as MGHRA and CDR2 as YSYEKL. The CDR3 nucleotides are TGCGCCAGCAGCCAGGTCGACAGCCCCAATCAGCCCCAGCATTTT. It translates to CASSQVDSPNQPQHF.

V gene TRBV2 combines with J gene TRBJ1-3, with 9 bases aligning to TRBD1. V trimming: 6 bases; J trimming: 0 bases; junction bases outside the gene matches: 3. The germline gives CDR1 SNHLY, CDR2 FYNNEI. The CDR3 extends over 15 amino acids. This CDR3 is CASRTGGSSGNTIYF. CDR3 nucleotides: TGTGCCAGCAGGACAGGGGGGAGCTCTGGAAACACCATATATTTT.

This clone has just one count. V and J are TRBV4-3 and TRBJ2-1; 8 bases match TRBD1. With V trimmed by 0 bases and J by 7 bases, 5 bases remained unmatched. The CDR3 runs to 15 residues. CDR1 and CDR2 from the germline V gene are LGHNA and YSLEER. The CDR3: CASSQDQGAWNEQFF. The DNA of the CDR3 is TGCGCCAGCAGCCAAGACCAGGGGGCTTGGAATGAGCAGTTCTTC.

This chain uses TRBV30 with TRBJ2-7; D could derive from TRBD1 or TRBD2 (6 bases each). V lost 5 bases and J 3 bases, leaving 23 bases between the germline ends. The germline V gene has CDR1 GTSNPN and CDR2 SVGIG (reference sequence). The CDR3 is made up of 16 amino acids. The CDR3 DNA reads as TGTGCCTGGGCGGGACAAAGGCCGGGGTCCAACTACGAGCAGTACTTC. Residues: CAWAGQRPGSNYEQYF.

This CDR3 is CSAWDNYGYTF. The CDR3 bases are TGCAGTGCTTGGGACAACTATGGCTACACCTTC. J is TRBJ1-2 and V is TRBV20-1, with D possibly TRBD1 on 5 matching bases. The CDR3 loop spans 11 amino acids. Germline values: CDR1 DFQATT, CDR2 SNEGSKA (reference sequence). V lost 5 bases to trimming and J lost 2 bases, with 6 bases between them.

The J gene is TRBJ1-3, the V gene TRBV3-1 (or the pseudogene TRBV3-2); D is perhaps TRBD1 (5 bases). Trimming took off 1 base at V and 7 bases at J, with 11 bases between the two ends. Germline loops: CDR1 LGHDT, CDR2 YNNKEL (reference sequence). CDR3 length: 14 residues. CDR3 in DNA: TGTGCCAGCAGCCAAGTTAATGCAGGGAACACCATATATTTT. Its translation: CASSQVNAGNTIYF.

V is TRBV30 and J is TRBJ1-5; a possible D gene is TRBD1 (5 bases). This CDR3 spans 12 amino acids. Looked up from germline, CDR1 is GTSNPN and CDR2 is SVGIG (reference sequence). V lost 6 bases and J 6 bases, leaving 12 bases between the germline ends. The chain's CDR3 is CACTGRGQPQHF. DNA for the CDR3: TGTGCCTGTACAGGTAGAGGTCAGCCCCAGCATTTT. Using reference TRBV30 and TRBJ1-5 for the parts outside the CDR3, the full variable domain is SQTIHQWPATLVQPVGSPLSLECTVEGTSNPNLYWYRQAAGRGLQLLFYSVGIGQISSEVPQNLSASRPQDRQFILSSKKLLLSDSGFYLCACTGRGQPQHFGDGTRLSIL.

The chain employs TRBV6-5 and TRBJ2-1, with TRBD2 as a possible D gene (5 bases). Germline V lookup: CDR1 MNHEY, CDR2 SVGAGI. The germline V and J ends were trimmed by 0 bases and 3 bases, with 9 bases remaining between them. There are 15 residues in the CDR3. CDR3 in DNA: TGTGCCAGCAGTTACTCGGAGGAGATCTACAATGAGCAGTTCTTC. It specifies CASSYSEEIYNEQFF.

V usage is TRBV3-1 (or the pseudogene TRBV3-2) and J usage is TRBJ1-1; 9 bases are shared with TRBD1. This CDR3 spans 14 amino acids. Germline CDR1 reads LGHDT; CDR2 reads YNNKEL (reference sequence). V shed 5 bases and J 5 bases; nucleotides not matched to a gene: 6. DNA for the CDR3: TGTGCCAGCAGCGGCCGGGACAGGGAGACTGAAGCTTTCTTT. Its protein product is CASSGRDRETEAFF.

This chain uses TRBV5-5 with TRBJ2-2, with 8 positions matching TRBD1. There are 18 residues in the CDR3. Germline V gives CDR1 SGHKS, CDR2 YYEKEE (reference sequence). V dropped 4 bases and J dropped 4; count of bases not matched to a gene: 15. CDR3 loop: CASSPNSGQGSVTGELFF. The CDR3 DNA sequence: TGTGCCAGCAGCCCGAATTCAGGACAGGGTTCGGTCACCGGGGAGCTGTTTTTT.

The CDR3 is CASSISGLAGENEQYF. In DNA form, the CDR3 reads TGTGCCAGTAGTATCTCCGGACTAGCGGGAGAAAACGAGCAGTACTTC. The gene calls are TRBV19 and TRBJ2-7, with 13 bases aligning to TRBD2. Per germline, CDR1 LNHDA and CDR2 SQIVND (reference sequence). CDR3 length: 16 residues. J gave up 5 bases and V 3 bases, and 7 bases lay outside the gene matches.

The rearrangement uses TRBV6-5 and TRBJ2-1; D is unresolved. Between the trimmed V and J ends, which lost 2 bases and 8 bases, there was a span of 10 bases. Per germline, CDR1 MNHEY and CDR2 SVGAGI. This CDR3 contains 13 residues. The chain's CDR3 is CASSYAGFYEQFF. CDR3 DNA: TGTGCCAGCAGTTACGCCGGGTTCTATGAGCAGTTCTTC.

The V gene is TRBV6-5, the J gene TRBJ2-5, with 7 bases that match TRBD1. The V and J ends lost 4 bases and 2 bases, in that order; junction bases with no gene match: 4. Germline values: CDR1 MNHEY, CDR2 SVGAGI. This CDR3 region has 14 residues. CDR3: CASSFPGGQETQYF. Written as DNA, the CDR3 is TGTGCCAGCAGTTTTCCAGGGGGACAAGAGACCCAGTACTTC.

This sequence joins TRBV6-5 and TRBJ1-1; TRBD1 is a possible D gene (5 bases). The CDR3 spans 12 residues. The V gene lost 8 bases and the J gene lost 9 bases, with 16 bases spanning the gap. CDR1 MNHEY and CDR2 SVGAGI come from the germline V gene. The CDR3: CASGRDPGKAFF. In DNA form, the CDR3 reads TGTGCCAGCGGCCGGGACCCAGGAAAAGCTTTCTTT.